Below, 31 T cell receptor beta chains from the same sample are listed, as sequenced in a study of blood T cell repertoires in COVID-19. Data came from immunoSEQ multiplex PCR; TCRdb stores just in-frame clones and leaves some out. The table shows some 95,000 clones, with about nine tenths occurring only once. Sequencing used peripheral blood. The receptors stem from a human donor with active COVID-19. The donor label of this sample is uncertain.

This chain links TRBV6-2 or TRBV6-3 with TRBJ2-2; 10 bases map to TRBD2. The CDR3 is 16 amino acids. J gave up 0 bases and V 8 bases, and 6 bases lay outside the gene matches. In germline, CDR1 is MNHEY, CDR2 SVGEGT. CDR3 coding DNA: TGTGCCAGCCGCCCTAGCGGGGGAACGAACACCGGGGAGCTGTTTTTT. Its translation: CASRPSGGTNTGELFF.

The V gene is TRBV6-1, the J gene TRBJ1-4, with TRBD1 identical over 12 bases. The CDR3 contains 15 residues. Germline CDR1 and CDR2: MNHNS and SASEGT. Germline trimming cut 3 bases from V and 7 bases from J; bases unmatched to any gene: 3. The CDR3 DNA reads TGTGCCAGCAGTGAGGGGACAGGGGGCTTTGAAAAACTGTTTTTT. It codes for CASSEGTGGFEKLFF.

The chain recombines TRBV5-8 with TRBJ1-5; D is undetermined. CDR3 length: 13 residues. Trimming removed 5 bases from V and 11 bases from J, with 17 bases in between. CDR1 is SGHTS, CDR2 YDEGEE, per germline. DNA of the CDR3: TGTGCCAGCAGAAGAACTAATGAACTCTCCCAGCATTTT. Protein: CASRRTNELSQHF.

The chain combines TRBV25-1 with TRBJ1-1; a possible D gene is TRBD1 (5 bases). The CDR3 sequence is 15 residues long. Trimming took 4 bases from V and 4 from J, leaving 16 bases between them. Germline V lookup: CDR1 MGHDK, CDR2 SYGVNS. CDR3 in amino acids: CASSGRPTGSTEAFF. CDR3 in DNA: TGTGCCAGCAGTGGGAGACCCACAGGTAGCACTGAAGCTTTCTTT. Full variable domain (rest looked up from reference TRBV25-1 and TRBJ1-1): EADIYQTPRYLVIGTGKKITLECSQTMGHDKMYWYQQDPGMELHLIHYSYGVNSTEKGDLSSESTVSRIRTEHFPLTLESARPSHTSQYLCASSGRPTGSTEAFFGQGTRLTVV.

The gene calls are TRBV6-6 and TRBJ1-2, with D maybe TRBD1 (5 bases). Germline V gene data show CDR1 as MNHNY and CDR2 as SVGAGI (reference sequence). Trimming removed 5 bases at V and 4 bases at J, with 32 bases between. The CDR3 is 20 amino acids. The CDR3 sequence: CASSHQGRANDLSSGYGYTF. For the CDR3, the DNA is TGTGCCAGCAGTCATCAGGGCAGGGCTAACGATTTATCCTCGGGCTATGGCTACACCTTC.

The chain recombines TRBV27 with TRBJ1-1; maybe TRBD1 (5 bases). The CDR3 totals 15 residues. Trimming removed 5 bases from V and 1 base from J, with 14 bases in between. CDR1 and CDR2 (germline): MNHEY, SMNVEV (reference sequence). The DNA of the CDR3 is TGTGCCAGCAGTCTCCTCTCAGGGCCGAACACTGAAGCTTTCTTT. As protein: CASSLLSGPNTEAFF.

V usage is TRBV4-1 and J usage is TRBJ1-5, with D possibly TRBD1 on 5 matching bases. The CDR3 runs to 14 residues. Deletions cut 8 bases from V and 5 bases from J, with 16 bases between. Germline V gives CDR1 MGHRA, CDR2 YSYEKL. The chain's CDR3 is CASSLGRGDQPQHF. Here the CDR3 DNA reads TGCGCCAGCTCCCTCGGCCGGGGGGATCAGCCCCAGCATTTT.

The V call is TRBV28, the J call TRBJ2-2, with TRBD1 identical over 7 bases. Germline V lookup: CDR1 MDHEN, CDR2 SYDVKM. V lost 5 bases, J lost 4 bases, and 7 bases stayed unmatched. The length of the CDR3 is 15 residues. As DNA, the CDR3 is TGTGCCAGCAGTACAGGACAGGTCGGCACCGGGGAGCTGTTTTTT. This sequence encodes CASSTGQVGTGELFF.

The genes are TRBV6-2 or TRBV6-3 and TRBJ1-5; 7 bases are shared with TRBD1. CDR3 length equals 16 residues. The germline V gene encodes CDR1 MNHEY and CDR2 SVGEGT. The V segment lost 3 bases and the J segment 9 bases; nucleotides outside the gene matches: 14. The CDR3 DNA follows: TGTGCCAGCAGTTATCAGGCAGGGGGTGTTACAAGGCCCCAGCATTTT. Translated: CASSYQAGGVTRPQHF.

This chain uses TRBV7-3 with TRBJ2-5, with D maybe TRBD2 (5 bases). V shed 2 bases and J shed 1 base, with 11 bases lying between them. This CDR3 contains 15 residues. CDR1 SGHTA and CDR2 FQGTGA come from the germline V gene. CDR3 sequence reads: CASSLGQAGQETQYF. The CDR3 DNA reads TGTGCCAGCAGCTTAGGGCAGGCGGGCCAAGAGACCCAGTACTTC.

This clone was observed once. CDR3 sequence (DNA): TGTGCCAGCAGCCAAGACAGAACCGCTAACTATGGCTACACCTTC. The encoded protein is CASSQDRTANYGYTF. J is TRBJ1-2 and V is TRBV3-1 (or the pseudogene TRBV3-2); D unclear. Germline loops: CDR1 LGHDT, CDR2 YNNKEL (reference sequence). This CDR3 contains 15 residues. The V gene lost 0 bases and the J gene lost 0 bases, with 8 bases spanning the gap.

This rearrangement joins TRBV9 to TRBJ2-5, with 9 positions matching TRBD2. There are 14 residues in the CDR3. In germline, CDR1 is SGDLS, CDR2 YYNGEE. V lost 2 bases to trimming and J lost 2 bases; unmatched junction nucleotides: 1. CDR3: CASSVSGGQETQYF. In DNA, the CDR3 is TGTGCCAGCAGCGTGAGCGGGGGGCAAGAGACCCAGTACTTC. The full variable domain, its missing parts supplied by reference TRBV9 and TRBJ2-5, is DSGVTQTPKHLITATGQRVTLRCSPRSGDLSVYWYQQSLDQGLQFLIQYYNGEERAKGNILERFSAQQFPDLHSELNLSSLELGDSALYFCASSVSGGQETQYFGPGTRLLVL.

The V gene is TRBV4-1, the J gene TRBJ2-2, with TRBD2 identical over 13 bases. This CDR3 has 16 amino acids. After removal of 4 bases from V and 6 bases from J, the junction contained 5 bases not matched to a gene. Germline loops: CDR1 MGHRA, CDR2 YSYEKL. The CDR3 here is CASSPRLAGGPGELFF. The CDR3, as DNA: TGCGCCAGCAGCCCAAGACTAGCGGGGGGTCCCGGGGAGCTGTTTTTT.

The rearrangement uses TRBV24-1 and TRBJ2-3, with D perhaps matching TRBD1 (5 bases). This CDR3 spans 15 amino acids. The V end lost 4 bases, the J end lost 0 bases, and 10 bases lay between the germline ends. Germline assignment: CDR1 KGHDR and CDR2 SFDVKD. The CDR3 nucleotides are TGTGCCACCAGTGACCAGGGATTTAGCACAGATACGCAGTATTTT. It translates to CATSDQGFSTDTQYF.

V gene TRBV5-1 combines with J gene TRBJ2-7; a possible D gene is TRBD2 (5 bases). Germline CDR1 and CDR2: SGHRS and YFSETQ. V lost 2 bases to trimming and J lost 0 bases, with 21 bases between them. This CDR3 has 18 amino acids. The CDR3 loop is CASSFAGSSYELSYEQYF. CDR3 bases: TGCGCCAGCAGCTTCGCGGGCAGCTCGTACGAACTCTCCTACGAGCAGTACTTC.

This chain links TRBV19 with TRBJ1-5, with TRBD1 matching 9 bases. This CDR3 is 19 amino acids long. V was clipped by 6 bases and J by 1 base; unmatched bases: 16. Germline V lookup: CDR1 LNHDA, CDR2 SQIVND (reference sequence). The chain's CDR3 is CASSTTGTGSSTSNQPQHF. The CDR3 DNA reads as TGTGCCAGTAGCACCACCGGGACAGGGTCCTCAACAAGCAATCAGCCCCAGCATTTT.

This sequence joins TRBV3-1 (or the pseudogene TRBV3-2) and TRBJ2-7; TRBD2 matches at 7 bases. After removal of 1 base from V and 7 bases from J, the junction contained 4 bases not matched to a gene. This CDR3 region has 13 residues. Germline loops: CDR1 LGHDT, CDR2 YNNKEL (reference sequence). In DNA, the CDR3 is TGTGCCAGCAGCCAAGGGGCGGGGGTTGAGCAGTACTTC. Its protein product is CASSQGAGVEQYF.

This clone was observed a few times. This chain's CDR3 is CASSLALSREQYF. CDR3 nucleotide sequence: TGTGCCAGCAGCTTAGCCCTATCCCGCGAGCAGTACTTC. This rearrangement joins TRBV7-7 to TRBJ2-7; D is uncertain. The CDR3 runs to 13 residues. V was pared by 0 bases and J by 6 bases, with 9 bases between. Germline values: CDR1 SSHAT, CDR2 FNYEAQ (reference sequence).

The rearrangement joins TRBV29-1 to TRBJ2-7; 8 nucleotides align to TRBD1. Germline CDR1 SQVTM, CDR2 ANQGSEA. The CDR3 length is 14 residues. After removal of 2 bases from V and 1 base from J, the junction contained 4 bases not matched to a gene. The CDR3 DNA sequence: TGCAGCGTTGAAAGGCAGGGGGCATCCTACGAGCAGTACTTC. Its translation: CSVERQGASYEQYF.

The CDR3 DNA follows: TGTGCCAGCAGCCCGGGGGGGTCAGACGAGCAGTACTTC. It yields the protein CASSPGGSDEQYF. The chain links TRBV6-2 or TRBV6-3 to TRBJ2-7; TRBD2 matches 8 bases. In germline, CDR1 is MNHEY, CDR2 SVGEGT. J lost 5 bases, V lost 6 bases, and 6 bases had no gene match. The CDR3 has 13 amino acids.

This chain links TRBV9 with TRBJ2-3; 8 nucleotides align to TRBD2. V gave up 0 bases and J gave up 4 bases; unmatched junction bases: 4. There are 15 residues in the CDR3. Germline lookup yields CDR1 SGDLS and CDR2 YYNGEE. Written as DNA, the CDR3 is TGTGCCAGCAGCGTAGATGGTAGCGGGGCAGATACGCAGTATTTT. Translation: CASSVDGSGADTQYF.

Remarks on this clone: At one end the junction does not follow the germline gene, possibly because of a read error. The chain employs TRBV7-6 and TRBJ1-1; D is possibly TRBD1 (6 bases). The CDR3 spans 14 residues. CDR1 and CDR2 (germline): SGHVS, FNYEAQ. The CDR3 nucleotides read TGTGCCAGCAGCTTATCGAGGGGGAACAGTGAAGCTTTCTTT. It codes for CASSLSRGNSEAFF.

The rearrangement links TRBV3-1 (or the pseudogene TRBV3-2) to TRBJ1-5, with D possibly matching TRBD1 (5 bases). The germline V gene has CDR1 LGHDT and CDR2 YNNKEL (reference sequence). The V and J ends lost 2 bases and 4 bases respectively, with 15 bases between them. The CDR3 loop spans 16 amino acids. CDR3 loop: CASSQPRRGSNQPQHF. The DNA for the CDR3 is TGTGCCAGCAGCCAACCAAGGAGGGGCAGTAATCAGCCCCAGCATTTT.

The V gene is TRBV11-2, the J gene TRBJ2-5, with 10 positions matching TRBD2. With 6 bases clipped from V and 5 bases from J, the junction kept 12 bases outside the gene matches. CDR3 length: 16 amino acids. Germline CDR1 is SGHAT and CDR2 is FQNNGV. CDR3 sequence reads: CASSRLAGGVQETQYF. CDR3 bases: TGTGCCAGCAGTCGATTAGCGGGGGGTGTTCAGGAGACCCAGTACTTC.

The chain links TRBV4-1 to TRBJ1-3; 7 positions agree with TRBD1. J was trimmed by 2 bases and V by 4 bases; bases with no gene match: 5. Germline CDR1 and CDR2: MGHRA and YSYEKL. The CDR3 contains 15 residues. The CDR3 region has the DNA TGCGCCAGCAGCCCACCAGGGGGGACTGGAAACACCATATATTTT. This gives the protein CASSPPGGTGNTIYF.

The chain joins TRBV11-2 to TRBJ2-1; 10 nucleotides align to TRBD1. The J segment lost 7 bases and the V segment lost 5 bases, leaving 11 bases of the junction unmatched. Germline V gene data show CDR1 as SGHAT and CDR2 as FQNNGV. The CDR3 totals 16 residues. The CDR3 spells CASSITGGQGLNEQFF. Written as DNA, the CDR3 is TGTGCCAGCAGCATCACGGGGGGACAGGGGTTAAATGAGCAGTTCTTC.

CDR3 DNA: TGTGCCAGCAGCGAACTAGCGGGGAATTACAATGAGCAGTTCTTC. Translating it yields CASSELAGNYNEQFF. The chain uses TRBV13 and TRBJ2-1, with 10 nucleotides matching TRBD2. V lost 5 bases and J lost 4; bases outside the gene matches: 5. There are 15 residues in the CDR3. Germline V gives CDR1 PRHDT, CDR2 FYEKMQ (reference sequence).

The V call is TRBV29-1, the J call TRBJ1-1, with D tentatively TRBD1 (5 bases). Looked up from germline, CDR1 is SQVTM and CDR2 is ANQGSEA. This CDR3 comprises 15 residues. Trimming removed 4 bases from V and 0 bases from J, with 15 bases in between. In DNA, the CDR3 is TGCAGCGTTGCGTCAGGGCGGGAAATGAACACTGAAGCTTTCTTT. Translated: CSVASGREMNTEAFF.

The chain has TRBV19 and TRBJ1-2, with TRBD1 matching over 9 bases. The CDR3 runs 15 residues. Trimming took 8 bases from V and 8 from J; bases not matched to a gene: 15. Germline lookup yields CDR1 LNHDA and CDR2 SQIVND (reference sequence). In DNA, the CDR3 is TGTGCCAGTCAATCCAAACCCGGGACAGGGACCGGCTACACCTTC. The encoded protein is CASQSKPGTGTGYTF.

V usage is TRBV20-1 and J usage is TRBJ2-3, with a possible D match to TRBD2 (5 bases). The germline V gene encodes CDR1 DFQATT and CDR2 SNEGSKA (reference sequence). Trimming left V 3 bases short and J 4 bases short, with 8 bases between. This CDR3 is 12 amino acids long. The DNA for the CDR3 is TGCAGTGCTAGTGGAGGTCCAGATACGCAGTATTTT. This sequence encodes CSASGGPDTQYF.

The chain recombines TRBV27 with TRBJ2-3; 7 positions agree with TRBD1. Looked up from germline, CDR1 is MNHEY and CDR2 is SMNVEV (reference sequence). This CDR3 has 15 amino acids. The trim removed 4 bases at V and 11 bases at J, leaving 15 bases unmatched. The CDR3 bases are TGTGCCAGCAGTTCCGCTGGACAGGTAGGGATAGGGCAGTATTTT. It translates to CASSSAGQVGIGQYF.